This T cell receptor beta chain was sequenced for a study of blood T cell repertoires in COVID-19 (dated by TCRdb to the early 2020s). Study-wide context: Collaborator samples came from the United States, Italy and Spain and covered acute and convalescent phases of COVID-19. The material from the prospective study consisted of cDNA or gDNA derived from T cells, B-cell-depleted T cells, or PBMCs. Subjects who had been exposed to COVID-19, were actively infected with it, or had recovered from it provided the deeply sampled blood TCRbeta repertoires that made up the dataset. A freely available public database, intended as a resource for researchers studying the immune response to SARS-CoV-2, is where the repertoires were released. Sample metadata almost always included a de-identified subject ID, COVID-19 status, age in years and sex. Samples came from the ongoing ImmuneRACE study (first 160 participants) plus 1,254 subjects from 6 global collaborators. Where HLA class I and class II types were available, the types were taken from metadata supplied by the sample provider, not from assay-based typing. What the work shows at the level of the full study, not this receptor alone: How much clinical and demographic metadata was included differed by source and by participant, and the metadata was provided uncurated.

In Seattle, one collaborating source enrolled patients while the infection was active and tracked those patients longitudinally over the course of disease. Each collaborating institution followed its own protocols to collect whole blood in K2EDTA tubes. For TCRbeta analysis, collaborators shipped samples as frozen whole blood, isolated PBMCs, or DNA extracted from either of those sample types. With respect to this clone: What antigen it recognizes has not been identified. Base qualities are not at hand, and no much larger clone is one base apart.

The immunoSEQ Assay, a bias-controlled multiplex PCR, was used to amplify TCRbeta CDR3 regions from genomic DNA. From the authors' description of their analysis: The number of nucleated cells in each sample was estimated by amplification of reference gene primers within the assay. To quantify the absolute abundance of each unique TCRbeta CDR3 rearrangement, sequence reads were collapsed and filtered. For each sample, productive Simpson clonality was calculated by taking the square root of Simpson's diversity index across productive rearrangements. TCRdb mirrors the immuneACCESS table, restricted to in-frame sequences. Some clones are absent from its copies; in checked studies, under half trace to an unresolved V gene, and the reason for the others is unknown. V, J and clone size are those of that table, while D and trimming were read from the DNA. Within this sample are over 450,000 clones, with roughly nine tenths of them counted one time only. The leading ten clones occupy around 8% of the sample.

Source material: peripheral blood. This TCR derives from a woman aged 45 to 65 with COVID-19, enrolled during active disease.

The CDR3: CASSAYSGDTQYF. The DNA sequence is as follows: TGTGCCAGCAGCGCTTACTCGGGGGATACGCAGTATTTT. The rearrangement joined TRBV9 to TRBJ2-3; the D gene is perhaps TRBD2, on 5 matching bases. Reading from cysteine to phenylalanine, the CDR3 counts 13 amino acids. CDR3 DNA only is kept here, 39 bases in frame from base 1. Per the germline V gene, SGDLS is the CDR1 and YYNGEE is the CDR2. The trim is 3 bases for V and 6 bases for J, with a gap of 11 bases between the germline ends. Reference TRBV9 and TRBJ2-3 genes cover what lies past the CDR3, so the full variable domain is DSGVTQTPKHLITATGQRVTLRCSPRSGDLSVYWYQQSLDQGLQFLIQYYNGEERAKGNILERFSAQQFPDLHSELNLSSLELGDSALYFCASSAYSGDTQYFGPGTRLTVL.